A single sample is the source of the 12 T cell receptor beta chains below, sequenced in a study of T cell responses to AZD1222 COVID-19 vaccine. Here immunoSEQ multiplex PCR was the method, and the copy in TCRdb shows in-frame clones only, minus some. Here the sample spans about 150,000 clones, 92% being singletons. This sample comprised peripheral blood, obtained on day 0 of AZD1222 vaccination. These receptors were taken from an adult in good health.

This sequence joins TRBV19 and TRBJ2-4; maybe TRBD2 (6 bases). The CDR3 sequence is 15 residues long. Germline V gene sequence: CDR1 LNHDA, CDR2 SQIVND (reference sequence). With 4 bases removed from V and 3 bases from J, the gap between germline ends came to 13 bases. The CDR3 DNA follows: TGTGCCAGTAGTAGGGGGGAACATGGCAAAAACATTCAGTACTTC. This sequence encodes CASSRGEHGKNIQYF. Combining the CDR3 with reference TRBV19 and TRBJ2-4 gives the whole variable domain DGGITQSPKYLFRKEGQNVTLSCEQNLNHDAMYWYRQDPGQGLRLIYYSQIVNDFQKGDIAEGYSVSREKKESFPLTVTSAQKNPTAFYLCASSRGEHGKNIQYFGAGTRLSVL.

This chain connects TRBV2 to TRBJ1-1; D might be TRBD1 (5 bases). V was shortened by 7 bases and J by 1 base, with 13 bases between the two germline ends. The CDR3 has 14 residues. Germline V gene lookup returns CDR1 SNHLY and CDR2 FYNNEI. The CDR3 nucleotides read TGTGCCAGCACCTCCTTGGGACCGAACACTGAAGCTTTCTTT. Protein: CASTSLGPNTEAFF.

CDR3 coding DNA: TGTGCCAGCAGGACAGGGGCTGGAAACACCATATATTTT. This translates into CASRTGAGNTIYF. V gene TRBV12-3 or TRBV12-4 combines with J gene TRBJ1-3; 8 bases match TRBD1. The CDR3 is made up of 13 amino acids. V shed 6 bases, J shed 2 bases, and the junction held 0 bases outside the gene matches.

The rearrangement joins TRBV7-3 to TRBJ1-1, with 7 bases lining up with TRBD1. Germline V gene lookup returns CDR1 SGHTA and CDR2 FQGTGA. The CDR3 is 14 amino acids. V was pared by 2 bases and J by 6 bases, with 6 bases of the junction left unmatched. CDR3 coding DNA: TGTGCCAGCAGCTTACGACAGGGAGGCCCTGAAGCTTTCTTT. Translated: CASSLRQGGPEAFF.

The V gene is TRBV12-3 or TRBV12-4, the J gene TRBJ1-1; D is ambiguous. The CDR3 contains 10 residues. The V end was cut by 5 bases, the J end by 7 bases, with 5 bases between. CDR3 protein: CASSGYEAFF. The CDR3 coding sequence is TGTGCCAGCAGTGGCTATGAAGCTTTCTTT.

This chain connects TRBV5-4 to TRBJ2-2, with a possible D match to TRBD1 (5 bases). This CDR3 contains 17 residues. The germline V and J ends were trimmed by 0 bases and 2 bases, with 14 bases remaining between them. Germline V CDR1 and CDR2: SGHNT, YYREEE (reference sequence). The DNA of the CDR3 is TGTGCCAGCAGCTTGGGGGGCAGGGTCGGAAACACCGGGGAGCTGTTTTTT. Translated: CASSLGGRVGNTGELFF.

The chain employs TRBV27 and TRBJ1-5; 8 positions match TRBD1. The germline V gene encodes CDR1 MNHEY and CDR2 SMNVEV (reference sequence). Trimming removed 1 base from V and 7 bases from J; junction bases left unmatched: 9. The CDR3 sequence is 16 residues long. For the CDR3, the DNA is TGTGCCAGCAGTTTATACTTTCAGGGGGCGGTCCAGCCCCAGCATTTT. It encodes CASSLYFQGAVQPQHF.

V usage is TRBV4-3 and J usage is TRBJ1-5; D ambiguous. V lost 0 bases to trimming and J lost 2 bases, with 11 bases between them. The germline CDR1 and CDR2 sequences are LGHNA and YSLEER. The CDR3 is made up of 16 amino acids. For the CDR3, the DNA is TGCGCCAGCAGCCAAGATTTAGGGTCCGGCAATCAGCCCCAGCATTTT. It translates to CASSQDLGSGNQPQHF.

The chain uses TRBV7-2 and TRBJ2-7; 12 bases line up with TRBD2. The CDR3 extends over 16 amino acids. Per the germline V gene, CDR1 is SGHTA and CDR2 is FQGNSA. The junction had 9 bases not matched to a gene; V was cut back by 5 bases and J by 4 bases. CDR3 protein: CASSLVPSGRDYEQYF. CDR3 bases: TGTGCCAGCAGCCTGGTACCTAGCGGGAGGGATTACGAGCAGTACTTC. The entire variable domain, with the rest obtained from reference TRBV7-2 and TRBJ2-7, is as follows: GAGVSQSPSNKVTEKGKDVELRCDPISGHTALYWYRQSLGQGLEFLIYFQGNSAPDKSGLPSDRFSAERTGGSVSTLTIQRTQQEDSAVYLCASSLVPSGRDYEQYFGPGTRLTVT.

The chain is built from TRBV5-6 and TRBJ2-2, with a possible D match to TRBD1 (6 bases). Germline CDR1 SGHDT, CDR2 YYEEEE. The V end was cut by 5 bases, the J end by 6 bases, with 11 bases between. The CDR3 is 13 amino acids. CDR3 nucleotides: TGTGCCAGCAGGAATACAGGGTCCGGGGAGCTGTTTTTT. Translating it yields CASRNTGSGELFF.

The genes are TRBV2 and TRBJ1-6; 7 nucleotides agree with TRBD1. The CDR3 covers 16 residues. Germline V gene data show CDR1 as SNHLY and CDR2 as FYNNEI. The J segment lost 7 bases and the V segment lost 6 bases, leaving 12 bases of the junction unmatched. The CDR3: CASREYEGARNSPLHF. The CDR3 DNA sequence: TGTGCCAGCAGGGAGTATGAGGGGGCGCGGAATTCACCCCTCCACTTT.

The chain links TRBV7-2 to TRBJ1-1; no firm D call. Trimming removed 1 base from V and 4 bases from J, with 10 bases in between. The CDR3 runs to 14 residues. CDR1 is SGHTA and CDR2 is FQGNSA in the germline V gene. This CDR3 is CASSLGGFATEAFF. DNA of the CDR3: TGTGCCAGCAGCTTAGGGGGATTTGCCACTGAAGCTTTCTTT.